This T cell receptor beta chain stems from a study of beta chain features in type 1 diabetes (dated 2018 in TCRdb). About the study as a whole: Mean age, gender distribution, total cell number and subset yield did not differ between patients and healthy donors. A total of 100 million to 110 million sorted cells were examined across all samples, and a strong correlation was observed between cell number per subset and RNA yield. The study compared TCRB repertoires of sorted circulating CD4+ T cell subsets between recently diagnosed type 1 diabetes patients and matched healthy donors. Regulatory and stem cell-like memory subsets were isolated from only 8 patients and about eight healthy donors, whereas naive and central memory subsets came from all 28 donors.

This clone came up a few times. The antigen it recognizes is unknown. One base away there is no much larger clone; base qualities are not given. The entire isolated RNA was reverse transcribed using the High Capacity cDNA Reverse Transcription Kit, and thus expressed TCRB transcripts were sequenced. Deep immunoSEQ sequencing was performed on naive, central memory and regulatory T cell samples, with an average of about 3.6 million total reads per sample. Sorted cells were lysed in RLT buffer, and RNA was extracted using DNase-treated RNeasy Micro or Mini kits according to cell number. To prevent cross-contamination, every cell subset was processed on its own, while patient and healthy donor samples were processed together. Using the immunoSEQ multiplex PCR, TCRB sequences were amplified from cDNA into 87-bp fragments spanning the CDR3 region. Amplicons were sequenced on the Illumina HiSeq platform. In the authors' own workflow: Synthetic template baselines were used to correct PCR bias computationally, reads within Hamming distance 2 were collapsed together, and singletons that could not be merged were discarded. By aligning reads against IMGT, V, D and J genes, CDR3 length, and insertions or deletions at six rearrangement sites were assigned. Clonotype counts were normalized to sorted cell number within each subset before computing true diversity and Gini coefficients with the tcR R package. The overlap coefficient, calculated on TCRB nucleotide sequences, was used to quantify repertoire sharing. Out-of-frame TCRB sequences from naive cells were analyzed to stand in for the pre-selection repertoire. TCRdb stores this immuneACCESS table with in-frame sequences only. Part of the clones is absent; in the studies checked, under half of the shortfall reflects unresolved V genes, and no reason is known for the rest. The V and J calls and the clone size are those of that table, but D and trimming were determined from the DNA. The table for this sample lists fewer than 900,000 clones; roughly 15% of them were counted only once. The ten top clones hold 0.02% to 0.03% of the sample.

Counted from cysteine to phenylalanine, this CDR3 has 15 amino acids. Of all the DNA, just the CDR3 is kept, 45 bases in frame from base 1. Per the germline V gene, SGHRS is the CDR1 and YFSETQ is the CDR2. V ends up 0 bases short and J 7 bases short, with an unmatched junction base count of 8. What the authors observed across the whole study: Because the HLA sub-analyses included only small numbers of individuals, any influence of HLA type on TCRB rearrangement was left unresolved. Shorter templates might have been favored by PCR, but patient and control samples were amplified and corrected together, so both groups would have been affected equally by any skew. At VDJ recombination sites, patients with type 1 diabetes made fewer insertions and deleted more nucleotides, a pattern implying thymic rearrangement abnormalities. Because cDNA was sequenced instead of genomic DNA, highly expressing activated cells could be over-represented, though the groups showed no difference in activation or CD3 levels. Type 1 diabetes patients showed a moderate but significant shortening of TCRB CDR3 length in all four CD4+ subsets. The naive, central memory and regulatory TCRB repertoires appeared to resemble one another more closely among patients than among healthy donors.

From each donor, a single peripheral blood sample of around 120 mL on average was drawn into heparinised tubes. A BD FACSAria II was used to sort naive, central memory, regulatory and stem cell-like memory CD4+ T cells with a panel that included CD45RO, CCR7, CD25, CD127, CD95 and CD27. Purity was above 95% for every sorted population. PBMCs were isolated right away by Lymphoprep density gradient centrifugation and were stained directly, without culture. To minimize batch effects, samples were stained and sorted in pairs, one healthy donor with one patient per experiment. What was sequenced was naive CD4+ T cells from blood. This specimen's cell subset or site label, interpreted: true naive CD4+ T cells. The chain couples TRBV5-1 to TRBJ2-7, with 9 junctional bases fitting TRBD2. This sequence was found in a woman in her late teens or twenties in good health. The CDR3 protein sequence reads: CASSLAQTSGVEQYF. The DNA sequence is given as TGCGCCAGCAGCTTGGCGCAGACTAGCGGAGTTGAGCAGTACTTC.